The 15 T cell receptor beta chains below were found in one sample sequenced in a study of T cell repertoires in cytomegalovirus infection. These receptors have no identified antigens. One entry per CDR3 protein, called by TCRdb with MiXCR from the reads. Among about 770,000 distinct CDR3 sequences listed, about 27% were seen once. The sample in question was cultured CD8+ T cells from PBMCs, obtained from culture after CMV antigen stimulation. These receptors were obtained from a human donor in good health (CMV status not recorded). Some clones in this sample may be carry-over from other donors' samples.

The chain uses TRBV27 and TRBJ1-2; TRBD1 agrees at 8 bases. The junction had 10 bases not matched to a gene; V was cut back by 4 bases and J by 6 bases. CDR1 and CDR2 (germline): MNHEY, SMNVEV (reference sequence). There are 15 residues in the CDR3. The CDR3 protein is CASSSWTGLGNGYTF. The CDR3 DNA reads TGTGCCAGCAGTTCCTGGACAGGGCTAGGAAATGGCTACACCTTC.

With respect to this clonotype: The junction departs from the called germline gene at one end, perhaps through a read error. The chain is built from TRBV27 and TRBJ1-4; maybe TRBD1 (5 bases). Germline lookup yields CDR1 MNHEY and CDR2 SMNVEV (reference sequence). This CDR3 is 11 amino acids long. The CDR3 protein is CDSREGEKLFF. The CDR3 nucleotides read TGTGACAGCAGGGAAGGTGAAAAACTGTTTTTT.

The rearrangement links TRBV6-2 or TRBV6-3 to TRBJ1-1; D not resolved. With 0 bases removed from V and 7 bases from J, the gap between germline ends came to 18 bases. This CDR3 has 16 residues. Germline V CDR1 and CDR2: MNHEY, SVGEGT. CDR3 DNA sequence: TGTGCCAGCAGTTACTCTCCTGTGGCGGGGATGCATGAAGCTTTCTTT. As protein: CASSYSPVAGMHEAFF.

The sample holds a few counts of this clonotype. The chain employs TRBV2 and TRBJ1-2; 8 bases are shared with TRBD1. This CDR3 contains 16 residues. Germline V gene data show CDR1 as SNHLY and CDR2 as FYNNEI. The J segment lost 0 bases and the V segment lost 7 bases, leaving 10 bases of the junction unmatched. As DNA, the CDR3 is TGTGCCAGCACCCCGACAGGGGTTAACGCTAACTATGGCTACACCTTC. Encoded protein: CASTPTGVNANYGYTF.

The chain has TRBV28 and TRBJ1-6; D gene unclear. Germline assignment: CDR1 MDHEN and CDR2 SYDVKM. CDR3 length: 14 residues. Trimming pared 5 bases from V and 7 bases from J, leaving 12 bases between. The CDR3 is CASSELPANSPLHF. The CDR3 coding sequence is TGTGCCAGCAGTGAACTCCCGGCGAATTCACCCCTCCACTTT. The complete variable domain, with remaining parts taken from reference TRBV28 and TRBJ1-6, reads DVKVTQSSRYLVKRTGEKVFLECVQDMDHENMFWYRQDPGLGLRLIYFSYDVKMKEKGDIPEGYSVSREKKERFSLILESASTNQTSMYLCASSELPANSPLHFGNGTRLTVT.

This chain's CDR3 is CSARDRENIQYF. CDR3 in DNA: TGCAGTGCTAGAGACAGGGAGAACATTCAGTACTTC. The chain recombines TRBV20-1 with TRBJ2-4; possibly TRBD1 or TRBD2 for D (5 bases each). Trimming left V 0 bases short and J 7 bases short, with 7 bases between. Germline V lookup: CDR1 DFQATT, CDR2 SNEGSKA (reference sequence). The CDR3 contains 12 residues.

The rearrangement links TRBV5-1 to TRBJ2-1, with D possibly being TRBD1 (7 bases). Per the germline V gene, CDR1 is SGHRS and CDR2 is YFSETQ. Trimming removed 2 bases at V and 0 bases at J, with 12 bases between. CDR3 length equals 16 residues. The CDR3 here is CASSLYRGLSYNEQFF. CDR3 DNA: TGCGCCAGCAGCTTATACAGGGGACTCTCCTACAATGAGCAGTTCTTC.

The V gene is TRBV18, the J gene TRBJ2-6, with D perhaps TRBD1 (7 bases). The CDR3 length is 17 residues. Germline V gene lookup returns CDR1 KGHSH and CDR2 LQKENI. Trimming took 2 bases from V and 0 from J, leaving 11 bases between them. The CDR3 region has the DNA TGTGCCAGCTCACCAGGTCAGGGGGGCTCTGGGGCCAACGTCCTGACTTTC. Translating gives CASSPGQGGSGANVLTF. Combining the CDR3 with reference TRBV18 and TRBJ2-6 gives the whole variable domain NAGVMQNPRHLVRRRGQEARLRCSPMKGHSHVYWYRQLPEEGLKFMVYLQKENIIDESGMPKERFSAEFPKEGPSILRIQQVVRGDSAAYFCASSPGQGGSGANVLTFGAGSRLTVL.

The chain uses TRBV2 and TRBJ1-2, with a tentative D call TRBD1 (5 bases). Trimming cost V 8 bases and J 6 bases, with 16 bases left between them. The CDR3 is 13 amino acids. Germline CDR1 SNHLY, CDR2 FYNNEI. As DNA, the CDR3 is TGTGCCAGCCGAGGGCGGGGGGGGAATGGCTACACCTTC. Translated: CASRGRGGNGYTF.

As concerns this clonotype: An end of the junction differs from the germline gene, which may be a read error. This chain joins TRBV28 and TRBJ2-5; D is unresolved. CDR1 is MDHEN, CDR2 SYDVKM, per germline. The CDR3 totals 16 residues. CDR3 in DNA: TGTGCCTGCAGTCCATGGTTTTCGGAGTACCAAGAGACCCAGTACTTC. As protein: CACSPWFSEYQETQYF.

The gene calls are TRBV6-1 and TRBJ1-1; D not certain. Germline CDR1 is MNHNS and CDR2 is SASEGT. V shed 4 bases and J shed 6 bases, with 21 bases lying between them. This CDR3 comprises 16 residues. The CDR3 loop is CASSGAGIFMPPEAFF. The CDR3 DNA reads TGTGCCAGCAGTGGGGCAGGAATCTTTATGCCCCCTGAAGCTTTCTTT.

This clonotype was detected only a few times. V and J are TRBV27 and TRBJ2-1, with a possible D match to TRBD2 (6 bases). The CDR3 extends over 16 amino acids. V was cut by 0 bases and J by 7 bases, with 16 bases left in between. CDR1 is MNHEY and CDR2 is SMNVEV in the germline V gene (reference sequence). CDR3 residues: CASSLSGGLSGNEQFF. CDR3 in DNA: TGTGCCAGCAGTTTATCGGGAGGACTCTCCGGGAATGAGCAGTTCTTC.

This clonotype was counted a few times. The CDR3 bases are TGCAGTGCTAGAGGGGACGACAGGGAGAATCAGCCCCAGCATTTT. Residues: CSARGDDRENQPQHF. The chain combines TRBV20-1 with TRBJ1-5, with TRBD1 matching over 7 bases. There are 15 residues in the CDR3. The germline CDR1 and CDR2 sequences are DFQATT and SNEGSKA (reference sequence). V was pared by 1 base and J by 4 bases, with 7 bases of the junction left unmatched.

This clonotype showed up just a few times. The V gene is TRBV15, the J gene TRBJ2-1; 7 bases are shared with TRBD2. Germline V gives CDR1 LNHNV, CDR2 YYDKDF (reference sequence). The CDR3 consists of 14 residues. V was clipped by 5 bases and J by 7 bases; unmatched bases: 8. CDR3 sequence reads: CATSPQGGSNEQFF. The CDR3 nucleotides are TGTGCCACCAGCCCCCAGGGAGGGTCAAATGAGCAGTTCTTC. Filled out from reference TRBV15 and TRBJ2-1, the complete variable domain reads DAMVIQNPRYQVTQFGKPVTLSCSQTLNHNVMYWYQQKSSQAPKLLFHYYDKDFNNEADTPDNFQSRRPNTSFCFLDIRSPGLGDTAMYLCATSPQGGSNEQFFGPGTRLTVL.

Of note for this clonotype: An end of the junction differs from the germline gene, which may be a read error. This chain connects TRBV7-7 to TRBJ2-7, with D perhaps being TRBD1 or TRBD2 (6 bases each). The CDR3 is 14 residues long. Germline lookup yields CDR1 SSHAT and CDR2 FNYEAQ (reference sequence). CDR3 region: CASSPLRGRGEQYF. The CDR3 coding sequence is TGTGCTAGCAGCCCCCTCCGGGGGCGAGGTGAGCAGTACTTC.